This TCR beta chain stems from a study of cytotoxic CD8 clonotypes in ibrutinib-treated CLL. General study points: Clonality increased with ibrutinib response but returned toward baseline at progression.

Profiling relied on immunoSEQ multiplex PCR, and the TCRdb table lists in-frame clones only, not all of them. The sample includes 85,000 or so clones, more than 75% of them seen just once. This CDR3 is 15 amino acids long. With 10 bases removed from V and 4 bases from J, the gap between germline ends came to 19 bases. CDR1 and CDR2 (germline): SGHVS, FQNEAQ. With respect to this clone: Its antigen remains unknown.

The chain recombines TRBV7-8 with TRBJ2-2; maybe TRBD2 (7 bases). Sample: PBMCs, taken after 12 months of ibrutinib treatment. The sequence was collected from a human donor with chronic lymphocytic leukemia. The chain's CDR3 is CATPRGGAPTGELFF. For the CDR3, the DNA is TGTGCCACCCCGAGGGGGGGGGCACCCACCGGGGAGCTGTTTTTT.